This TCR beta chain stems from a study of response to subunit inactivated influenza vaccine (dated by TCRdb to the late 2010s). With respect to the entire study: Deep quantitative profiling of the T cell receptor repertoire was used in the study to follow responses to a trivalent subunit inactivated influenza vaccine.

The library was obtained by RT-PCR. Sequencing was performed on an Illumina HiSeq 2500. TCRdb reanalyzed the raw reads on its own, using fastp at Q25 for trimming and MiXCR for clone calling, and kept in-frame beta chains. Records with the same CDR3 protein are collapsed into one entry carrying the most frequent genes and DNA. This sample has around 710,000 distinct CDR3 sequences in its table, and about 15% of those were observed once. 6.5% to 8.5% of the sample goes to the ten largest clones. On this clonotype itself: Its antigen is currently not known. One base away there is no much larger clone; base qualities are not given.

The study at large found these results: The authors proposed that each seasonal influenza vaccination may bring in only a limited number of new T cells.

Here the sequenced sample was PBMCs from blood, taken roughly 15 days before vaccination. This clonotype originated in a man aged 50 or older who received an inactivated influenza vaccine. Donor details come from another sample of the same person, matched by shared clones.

The bases are TGCAGCCCATTCAGGGCGAATAATTCACCCCTCCACTTT. It codes for CSPFRANNSPLHF. The receptor chain draws on TRBV20-1 and TRBJ1-6; TRBD1 is possibly the D segment (5 matching bases). The germline V gene (reference sequence) yields DFQATT for CDR1 and SNEGSKA for CDR2. Counted from cysteine to phenylalanine, this CDR3 has 13 amino acids. Only the CDR3 DNA stays, 39 bases, in frame from base 1.